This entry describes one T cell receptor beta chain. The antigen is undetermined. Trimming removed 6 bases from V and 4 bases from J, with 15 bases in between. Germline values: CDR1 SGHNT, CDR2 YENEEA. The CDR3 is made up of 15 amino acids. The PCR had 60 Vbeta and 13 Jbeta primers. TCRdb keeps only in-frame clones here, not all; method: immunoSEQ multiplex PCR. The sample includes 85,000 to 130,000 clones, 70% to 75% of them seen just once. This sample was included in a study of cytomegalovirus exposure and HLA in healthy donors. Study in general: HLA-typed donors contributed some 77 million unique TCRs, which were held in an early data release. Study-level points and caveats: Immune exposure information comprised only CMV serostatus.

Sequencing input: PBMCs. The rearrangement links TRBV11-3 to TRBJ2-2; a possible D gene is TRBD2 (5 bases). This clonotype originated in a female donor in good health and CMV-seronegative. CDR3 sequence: CASSTRSSGTGELFF. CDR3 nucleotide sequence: TGTGCCAGCAGTACTAGGTCGAGCGGCACCGGGGAGCTGTTTTTT.